The clone carrying this T cell receptor (beta chain) was seen at least ten times. Trimming shortened V by 7 bases and J by 9 bases, and 19 bases separated the two germline ends. This CDR3 has 13 amino acids. CDR1 and CDR2 from the germline V gene are SQVTM and ANQGSEA. Alpha and beta chains were covered, as first-strand cDNA relied on TRAV- and TRBV-specific primers. TCRs were put through approximately 21 PCR cycles of amplification with Phusion. A constant-region primer and the V-primer adapter served as the primer pair. TCRdb passed the reads through MiXCR, listing each CDR3 protein once. The table includes roughly 56,000 distinct CDR3 sequences, about 25% detected once. These data come from a study of low-dose radiotherapy and immunotherapy resistance in tumors. About the research overall: Cohort 2 received 1 Gy per fraction every two weeks, totaling 13 Gy over 26 weeks. The patients were given nivolumab 240 mg every two weeks and ipilimumab 1 mg/kg every six weeks, through an intravenous route.

The time point is: after trial treatment. Sample treatment: LDRT plus nivolumab, ipilimumab, low-dose cyclophosphamide and aspirin (RACIN trial). The sequences come from PBMCs, collected after low-dose radiotherapy plus immunotherapy. J is TRBJ2-1 and V is TRBV29-1; D is unclear. The origin of this receptor is a male donor with prostate cancer. In DNA form, the CDR3 reads TGCAGCGGAGATAGTGGGCAACGGATTGAGCAGTTCTTC. It yields the protein CSGDSGQRIEQFF.